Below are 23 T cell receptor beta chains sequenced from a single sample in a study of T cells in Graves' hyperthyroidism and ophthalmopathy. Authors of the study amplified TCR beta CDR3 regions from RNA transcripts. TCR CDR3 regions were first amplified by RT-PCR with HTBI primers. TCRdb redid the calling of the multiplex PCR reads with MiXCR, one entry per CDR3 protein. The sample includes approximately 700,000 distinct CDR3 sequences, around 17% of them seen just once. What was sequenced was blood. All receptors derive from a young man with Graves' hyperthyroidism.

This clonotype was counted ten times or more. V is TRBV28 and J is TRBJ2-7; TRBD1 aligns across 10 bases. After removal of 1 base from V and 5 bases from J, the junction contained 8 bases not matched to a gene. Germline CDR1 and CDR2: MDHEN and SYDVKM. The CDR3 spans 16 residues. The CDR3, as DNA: TGTGCCAGCAGTTTATCGGGGGGACAGGGGATCCACGAGCAGTACTTC. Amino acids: CASSLSGGQGIHEQYF.

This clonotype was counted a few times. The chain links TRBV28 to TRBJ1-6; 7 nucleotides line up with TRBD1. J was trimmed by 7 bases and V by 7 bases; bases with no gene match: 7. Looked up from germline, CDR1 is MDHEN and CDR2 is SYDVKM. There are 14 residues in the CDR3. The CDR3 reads CASNRQGGNSPLHF. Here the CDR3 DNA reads TGTGCCAGCAATAGACAGGGAGGGAATTCACCCCTCCACTTT.

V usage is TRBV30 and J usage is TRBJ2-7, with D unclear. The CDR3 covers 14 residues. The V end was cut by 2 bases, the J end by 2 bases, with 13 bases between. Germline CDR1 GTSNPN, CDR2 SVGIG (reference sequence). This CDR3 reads CAWSSTPITYEQYF. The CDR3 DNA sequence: TGTGCCTGGAGTTCTACTCCTATAACCTACGAGCAGTACTTC.

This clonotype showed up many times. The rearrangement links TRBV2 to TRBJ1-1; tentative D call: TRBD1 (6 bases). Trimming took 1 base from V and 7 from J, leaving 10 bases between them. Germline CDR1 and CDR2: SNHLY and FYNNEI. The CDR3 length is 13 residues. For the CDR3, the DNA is TGTGCCAGCAGTGAAGTGCCCAGGGGTGAAGCTTTCTTT. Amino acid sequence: CASSEVPRGEAFF.

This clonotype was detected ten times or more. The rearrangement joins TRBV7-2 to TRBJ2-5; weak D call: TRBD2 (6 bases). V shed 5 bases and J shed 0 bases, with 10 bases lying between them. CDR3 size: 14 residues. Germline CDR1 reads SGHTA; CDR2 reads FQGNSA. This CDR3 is CASSPSGHQETQYF. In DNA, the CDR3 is TGTGCCAGCAGCCCCAGCGGGCACCAAGAGACCCAGTACTTC.

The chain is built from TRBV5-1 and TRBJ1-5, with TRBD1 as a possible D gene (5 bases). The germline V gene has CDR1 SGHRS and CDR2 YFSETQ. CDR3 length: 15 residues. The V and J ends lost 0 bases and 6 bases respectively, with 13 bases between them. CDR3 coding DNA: TGCGCCAGCAGCTTGGACGGACGGCAGGGTCAGCCCCAGCATTTT. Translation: CASSLDGRQGQPQHF.

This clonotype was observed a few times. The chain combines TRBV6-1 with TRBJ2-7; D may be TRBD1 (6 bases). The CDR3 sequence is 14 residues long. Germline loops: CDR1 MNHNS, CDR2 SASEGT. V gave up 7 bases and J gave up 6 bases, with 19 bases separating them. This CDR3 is CASTIQGPGCEQYF. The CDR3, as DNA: TGTGCCAGCACCATACAGGGCCCGGGATGCGAGCAGTACTTC.

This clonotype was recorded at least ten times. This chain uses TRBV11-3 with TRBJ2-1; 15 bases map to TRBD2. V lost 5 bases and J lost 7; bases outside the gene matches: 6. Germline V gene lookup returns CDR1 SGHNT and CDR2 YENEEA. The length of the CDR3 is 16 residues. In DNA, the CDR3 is TGTGCCAGCAGCCTTCATGGACTAGCGGGAGGGAATGAGCAGTTCTTC. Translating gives CASSLHGLAGGNEQFF.

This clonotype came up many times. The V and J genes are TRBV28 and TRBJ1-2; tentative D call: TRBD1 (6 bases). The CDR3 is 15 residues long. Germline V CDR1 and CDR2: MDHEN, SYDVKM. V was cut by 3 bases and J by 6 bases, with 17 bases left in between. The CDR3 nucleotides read TGTGCCAGCAGTTTTAGGGGGAGGCGGTCAGATGGCTACACCTTC. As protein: CASSFRGRRSDGYTF.

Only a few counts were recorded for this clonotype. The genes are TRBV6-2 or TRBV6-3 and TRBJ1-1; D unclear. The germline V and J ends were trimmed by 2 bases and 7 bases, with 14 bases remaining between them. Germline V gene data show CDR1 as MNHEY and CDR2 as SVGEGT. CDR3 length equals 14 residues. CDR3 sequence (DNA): TGTGCCAGCAGTTACCCCTTCTCTAGGTTTGAAGCTTTCTTT. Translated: CASSYPFSRFEAFF.

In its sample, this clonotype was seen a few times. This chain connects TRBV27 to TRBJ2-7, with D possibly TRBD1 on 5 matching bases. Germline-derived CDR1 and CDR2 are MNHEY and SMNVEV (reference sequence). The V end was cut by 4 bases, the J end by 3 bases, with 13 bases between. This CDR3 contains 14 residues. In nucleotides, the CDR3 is TGTGCCAGCAGTTCGCCACAGGAGCACTACGAGCAGTACTTC. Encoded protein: CASSSPQEHYEQYF.

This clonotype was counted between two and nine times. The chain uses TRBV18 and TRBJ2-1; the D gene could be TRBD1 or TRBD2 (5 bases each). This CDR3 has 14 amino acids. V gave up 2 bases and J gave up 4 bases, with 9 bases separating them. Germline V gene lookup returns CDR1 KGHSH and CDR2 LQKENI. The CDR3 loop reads CASSPMGVYNEQFF. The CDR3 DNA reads TGTGCCAGCTCACCAATGGGGGTGTACAATGAGCAGTTCTTC.

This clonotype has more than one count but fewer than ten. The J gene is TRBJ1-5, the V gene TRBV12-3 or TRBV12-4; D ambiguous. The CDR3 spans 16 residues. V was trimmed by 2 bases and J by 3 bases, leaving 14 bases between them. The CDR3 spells CASSLTGVGINQPQHF. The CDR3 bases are TGTGCCAGCAGTTTAACGGGAGTGGGAATCAATCAGCCCCAGCATTTT.

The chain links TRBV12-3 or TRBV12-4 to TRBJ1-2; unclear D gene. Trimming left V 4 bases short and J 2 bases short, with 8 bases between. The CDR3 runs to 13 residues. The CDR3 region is CASSYSSNYGYTF. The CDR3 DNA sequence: TGTGCCAGCAGTTACTCTTCCAACTATGGCTACACCTTC.

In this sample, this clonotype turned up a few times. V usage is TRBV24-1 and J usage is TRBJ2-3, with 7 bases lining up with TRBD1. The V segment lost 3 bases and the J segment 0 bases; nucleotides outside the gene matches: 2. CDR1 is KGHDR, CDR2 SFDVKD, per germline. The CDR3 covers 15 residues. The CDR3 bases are TGTGCCACCAGTGATCTGACAGGGAGCACAGATACGCAGTATTTT. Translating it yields CATSDLTGSTDTQYF.

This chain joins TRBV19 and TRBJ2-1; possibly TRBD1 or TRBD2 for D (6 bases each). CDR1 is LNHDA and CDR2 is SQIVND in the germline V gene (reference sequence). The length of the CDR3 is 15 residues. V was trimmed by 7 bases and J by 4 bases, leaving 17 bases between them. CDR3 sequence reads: CASKLAWGAYNEQFF. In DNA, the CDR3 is TGTGCCAGTAAGCTCGCGTGGGGGGCTTACAATGAGCAGTTCTTC.

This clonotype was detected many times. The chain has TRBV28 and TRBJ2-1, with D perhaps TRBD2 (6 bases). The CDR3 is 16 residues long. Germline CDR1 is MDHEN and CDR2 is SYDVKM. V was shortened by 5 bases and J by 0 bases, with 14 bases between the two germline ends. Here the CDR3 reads CASSLNAGSSYNEQFF. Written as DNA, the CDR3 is TGTGCCAGCAGTCTGAACGCGGGGAGCTCCTACAATGAGCAGTTCTTC.

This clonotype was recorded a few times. This CDR3 is CASSYTGHDTEAFF. Written as DNA, the CDR3 is TGTGCCAGCAGTTATACGGGGCACGACACTGAAGCTTTCTTT. This chain uses TRBV6-2 or TRBV6-3 with TRBJ1-1, with D possibly TRBD1 on 5 matching bases. The CDR3 covers 14 residues. The V gene's germline CDR1 is MNHEY and CDR2 SVGEGT. Deletions cut 3 bases from V and 3 bases from J, with 11 bases between.

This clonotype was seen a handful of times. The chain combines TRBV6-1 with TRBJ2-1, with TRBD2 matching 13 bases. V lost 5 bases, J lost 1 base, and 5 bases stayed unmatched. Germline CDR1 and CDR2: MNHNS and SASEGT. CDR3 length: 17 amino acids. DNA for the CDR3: TGTGCCAGCAGTACTAGCGGGAGGGCCTGGTCCTACAATGAGCAGTTCTTC. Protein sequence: CASSTSGRAWSYNEQFF.

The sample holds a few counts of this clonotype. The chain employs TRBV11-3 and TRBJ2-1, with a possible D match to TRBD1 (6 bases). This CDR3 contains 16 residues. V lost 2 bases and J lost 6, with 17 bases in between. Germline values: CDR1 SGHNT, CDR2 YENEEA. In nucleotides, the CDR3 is TGTGCCAGCAGCTTACGACGAGGACAGCTCTTCAATGAGCAGTTCTTC. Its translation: CASSLRRGQLFNEQFF.

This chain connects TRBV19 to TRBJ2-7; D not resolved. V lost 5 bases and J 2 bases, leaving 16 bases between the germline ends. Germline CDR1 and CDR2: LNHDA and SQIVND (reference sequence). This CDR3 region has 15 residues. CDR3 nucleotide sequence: TGTGCCAGTAGTTTCGAGCCAGTTATTACCTACGAGCAGTACTTC. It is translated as CASSFEPVITYEQYF. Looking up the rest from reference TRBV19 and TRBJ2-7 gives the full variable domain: DGGITQSPKYLFRKEGQNVTLSCEQNLNHDAMYWYRQDPGQGLRLIYYSQIVNDFQKGDIAEGYSVSREKKESFPLTVTSAQKNPTAFYLCASSFEPVITYEQYFGPGTRLTVT.

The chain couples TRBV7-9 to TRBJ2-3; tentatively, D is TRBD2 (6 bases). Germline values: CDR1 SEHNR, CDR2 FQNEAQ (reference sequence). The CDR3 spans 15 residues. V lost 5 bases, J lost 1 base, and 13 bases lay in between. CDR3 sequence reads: CASSLRRGGTDTQYF. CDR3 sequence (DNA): TGTGCCAGCAGCCTGCGACGCGGGGGCACAGATACGCAGTATTTT.

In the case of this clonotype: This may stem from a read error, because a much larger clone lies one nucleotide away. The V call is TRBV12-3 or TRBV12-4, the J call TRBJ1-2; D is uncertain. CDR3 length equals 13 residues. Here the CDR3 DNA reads TGTACCAGCAGTTGGGCGGTGAACAGTGGCTACACCTTC. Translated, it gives CTSSWAVNSGYTF.